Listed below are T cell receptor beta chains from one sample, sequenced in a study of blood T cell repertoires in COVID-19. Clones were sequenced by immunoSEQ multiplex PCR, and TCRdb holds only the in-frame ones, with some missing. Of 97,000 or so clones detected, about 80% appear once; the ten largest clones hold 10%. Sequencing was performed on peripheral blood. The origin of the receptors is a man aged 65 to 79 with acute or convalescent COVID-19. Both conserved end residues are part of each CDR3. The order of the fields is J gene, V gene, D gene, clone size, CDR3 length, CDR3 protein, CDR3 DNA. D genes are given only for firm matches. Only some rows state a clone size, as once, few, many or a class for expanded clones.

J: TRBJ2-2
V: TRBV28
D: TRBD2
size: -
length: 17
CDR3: CASSLLGGTSGAGELFF
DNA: TGTGCCAGCAGTTTACTTGGCGGGACTAGCGGAGCCGGGGAGCTGTTTTTT

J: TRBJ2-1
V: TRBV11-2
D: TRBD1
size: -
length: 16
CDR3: CASSFWGTGGRNEQFF
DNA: TGTGCCAGCAGCTTTTGGGGGACAGGGGGAAGGAATGAGCAGTTCTTC

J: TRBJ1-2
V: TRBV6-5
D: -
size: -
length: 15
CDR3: CASSYSNLRAYGYTF
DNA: TGTGCCAGCAGTTACTCGAATTTGCGGGCCTATGGCTACACCTTC

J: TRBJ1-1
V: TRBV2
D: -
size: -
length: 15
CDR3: CASKVQGLLRNEAFF
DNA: TGTGCCAGCAAGGTGCAGGGGCTATTGAGGAATGAAGCTTTCTTT

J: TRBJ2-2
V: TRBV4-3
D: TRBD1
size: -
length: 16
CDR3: CASSRQTGTDTGELFF
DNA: TGCGCCAGCAGCCGACAGACAGGGACGGACACCGGGGAGCTGTTTTTT

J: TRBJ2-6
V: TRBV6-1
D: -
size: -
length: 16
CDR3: CASSVSIVSGANVLTF
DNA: TGTGCCAGCAGTGTTTCTATCGTCTCTGGGGCCAACGTCCTGACTTTC

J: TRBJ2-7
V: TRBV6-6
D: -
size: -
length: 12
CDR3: CASSRGSYEQYF
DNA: TGTGCCAGCAGCAGGGGCTCCTACGAGCAGTACTTC

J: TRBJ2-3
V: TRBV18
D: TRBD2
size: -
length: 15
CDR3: CASSPGLGFTDTQYF
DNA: TGTGCCAGCTCACCAGGACTAGGTTTCACAGATACGCAGTATTTT

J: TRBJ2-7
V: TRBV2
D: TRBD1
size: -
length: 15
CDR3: CASSTETGTAYEQYF
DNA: TGTGCCAGCAGTACCGAAACCGGGACAGCCTACGAGCAGTACTTC

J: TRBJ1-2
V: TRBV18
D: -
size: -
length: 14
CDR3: CASSIAGGYEGYTF
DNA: TGTGCCAGCTCAATTGCAGGAGGGTATGAAGGCTACACCTTC

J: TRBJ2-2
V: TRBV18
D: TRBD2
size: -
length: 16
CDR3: CASSLGLAGDTGELFF
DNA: TGTGCCAGCTCACTTGGACTAGCGGGAGATACCGGGGAGCTGTTTTTT

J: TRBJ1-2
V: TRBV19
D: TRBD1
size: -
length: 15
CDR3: CASSLSTGGNYGYTF
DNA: TGTGCCAGTAGTCTCTCGACAGGGGGGAACTATGGCTACACCTTC

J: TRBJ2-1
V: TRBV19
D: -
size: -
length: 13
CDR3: CASSIDLGSEQFF
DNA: TGTGCCAGTAGTATAGATCTAGGGAGCGAGCAGTTCTTC

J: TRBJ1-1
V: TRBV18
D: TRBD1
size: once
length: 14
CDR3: CASSPDRAYTEAFF
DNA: TGTGCCAGCTCACCGGACAGGGCTTACACTGAAGCTTTCTTT

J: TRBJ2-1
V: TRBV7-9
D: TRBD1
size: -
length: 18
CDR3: CASSLALIVTGAYNEQFF
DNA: TGTGCCAGCAGCTTAGCGCTAATAGTCACAGGGGCGTACAATGAGCAGTTCTTC

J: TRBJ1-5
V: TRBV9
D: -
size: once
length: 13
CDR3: CASSFQGSQPQHF
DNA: TGTGCCAGCAGCTTCCAGGGGTCGCAGCCCCAGCATTTT

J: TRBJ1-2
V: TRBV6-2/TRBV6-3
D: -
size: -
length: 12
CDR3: CASGSGLSGYTF
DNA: TGTGCCAGCGGTTCCGGACTGAGTGGCTACACCTTC

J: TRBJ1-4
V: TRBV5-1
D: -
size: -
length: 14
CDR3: CASSLGRTNEKLFF
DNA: TGCGCCAGCAGCTTGGGGAGGACTAATGAAAAACTGTTTTTT

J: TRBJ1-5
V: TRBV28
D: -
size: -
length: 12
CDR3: CASSLLNQPQHF
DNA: TGTGCCAGCAGTTTATTAAATCAGCCCCAGCATTTT

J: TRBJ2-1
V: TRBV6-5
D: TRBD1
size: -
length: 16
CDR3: CASSYSGARGSNEQFF
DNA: TGTGCCAGCAGTTACTCAGGGGCCAGGGGGTCGAATGAGCAGTTCTTC

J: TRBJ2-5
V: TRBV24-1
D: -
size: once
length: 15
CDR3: CATSDPGDTSQTQYF
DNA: TGTGCCACCAGTGATCCCGGGGACACCTCCCAGACCCAGTACTTC

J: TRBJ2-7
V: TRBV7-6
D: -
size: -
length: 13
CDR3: CASSLSGYGEQYF
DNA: TGTGCCAGCAGCCTTTCGGGGTACGGCGAGCAGTACTTC

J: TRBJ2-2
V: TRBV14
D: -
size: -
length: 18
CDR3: CASSQDAPGVPNTGELFF
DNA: TGTGCCAGCAGCCAAGATGCCCCGGGAGTTCCAAACACCGGGGAGCTGTTTTTT

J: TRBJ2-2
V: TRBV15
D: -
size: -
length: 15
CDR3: CATSNFRSNTGELFF
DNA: TGTGCCACCAGCAACTTCAGGTCCAACACCGGGGAGCTGTTTTTT

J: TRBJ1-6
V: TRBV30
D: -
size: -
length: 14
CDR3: CAWRSDRYNSPLHF
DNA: TGTGCCTGGAGGAGCGACAGATATAATTCACCCCTCCACTTT

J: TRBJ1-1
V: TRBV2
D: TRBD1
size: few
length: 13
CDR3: CASSGQGGTEAFF
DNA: TGTGCCAGCAGTGGACAGGGTGGGACTGAAGCTTTCTTT

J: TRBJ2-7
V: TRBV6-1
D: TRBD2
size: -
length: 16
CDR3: CASSGGRASTTYEQYF
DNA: TGTGCCAGCAGTGGCGGGAGGGCCTCCACTACCTACGAGCAGTACTTC

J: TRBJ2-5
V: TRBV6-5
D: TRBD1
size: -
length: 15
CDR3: CASSYGQGAGETQYF
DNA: TGTGCCAGCAGTTACGGACAGGGGGCAGGGGAGACCCAGTACTTC

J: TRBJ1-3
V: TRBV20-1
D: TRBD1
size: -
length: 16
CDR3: CSASGTAKNAGNTIYF
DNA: TGCAGTGCTAGTGGGACAGCGAAAAACGCTGGAAACACCATATATTTT